These 26 T cell receptor beta chains were all obtained from the same sample, sequenced in a study of blood T cell repertoires in COVID-19. Measured with immunoSEQ multiplex PCR; TCRdb has only the in-frame clones, and not every one. In the table there are 30,000 to 40,000 clones, about four fifths of which are singletons. Sequenced: peripheral blood. The receptors originated from a man between 50 and 59 years old with acute or convalescent COVID-19.

This clone has a handful of counts. The chain joins TRBV19 to TRBJ2-4, with D tentatively TRBD2 (5 bases). This CDR3 contains 14 residues. V was shortened by 6 bases and J by 14 bases, with 23 bases between the two germline ends. Germline-derived CDR1 and CDR2 are LNHDA and SQIVND (reference sequence). The CDR3: CASSYDGERGPKYF. The CDR3 DNA is TGTGCCAGTAGCTATGACGGGGAGAGAGGGCCAAAGTACTTC.

The genes are TRBV28 and TRBJ2-5; a possible D gene is TRBD1 (6 bases). Trimming pared 2 bases from V and 3 bases from J, leaving 10 bases between. CDR1 and CDR2 from the germline V gene are MDHEN and SYDVKM. This CDR3 spans 14 amino acids. CDR3 sequence reads: CASSLNWTEETQYF. For the CDR3, the DNA is TGTGCCAGCAGTTTAAATTGGACAGAAGAGACCCAGTACTTC.

V usage is TRBV2 and J usage is TRBJ2-5, with D uncertain. The length of the CDR3 is 11 residues. The germline V and J ends were trimmed by 2 bases and 5 bases, with 3 bases remaining between them. The V gene's germline CDR1 is SNHLY and CDR2 FYNNEI. CDR3 bases: TGTGCCAGCAGTGAATCTGAGACCCAGTACTTC. This translates into CASSESETQYF. Using reference TRBV2 and TRBJ2-5 for the parts outside the CDR3, the full variable domain is EPEVTQTPSHQVTQMGQEVILRCVPISNHLYFYWYRQILGQKVEFLVSFYNNEISEKSEIFDDQFSVERPDGSNFTLKIRSTKLEDSAMYFCASSESETQYFGPGTRLLVL.

The rearrangement links TRBV28 to TRBJ2-7; 7 bases align to TRBD1. V lost 6 bases and J lost 4; bases outside the gene matches: 6. The CDR3 spans 13 residues. CDR1 is MDHEN and CDR2 is SYDVKM in the germline V gene. CDR3 coding DNA: TGTGCCAGCAGGACAGGGATTGAGTACGAGCAGTACTTC. Amino acid sequence: CASRTGIEYEQYF. Full variable domain (missing parts from reference TRBV28 and TRBJ2-7): DVKVTQSSRYLVKRTGEKVFLECVQDMDHENMFWYRQDPGLGLRLIYFSYDVKMKEKGDIPEGYSVSREKKERFSLILESASTNQTSMYLCASRTGIEYEQYFGPGTRLTVT.

The chain's CDR3 is CASSGTRGHAEQFF. For the CDR3, the DNA is TGTGCCAGCAGCGGAACTAGGGGGCACGCTGAGCAGTTCTTC. This sequence joins TRBV11-2 and TRBJ2-1; TRBD1 aligns across 7 bases. J was trimmed by 9 bases and V by 5 bases; bases with no gene match: 10. Germline V gene data show CDR1 as SGHAT and CDR2 as FQNNGV. CDR3 length: 14 residues.

This rearrangement joins TRBV27 to TRBJ1-3, with D possibly TRBD1 on 5 matching bases. Per germline, CDR1 MNHEY and CDR2 SMNVEV (reference sequence). The CDR3 spans 13 residues. Trimming pared 0 bases from V and 10 bases from J, leaving 10 bases between. CDR3 nucleotides: TGTGCCAGCAGTTTATCGATCCGGGGGACCATATATTTT. It specifies CASSLSIRGTIYF.

This chain connects TRBV11-2 to TRBJ2-1, with D tentatively TRBD1 (7 bases). The CDR3 contains 15 residues. With 1 base removed from V and 4 bases from J, the gap between germline ends came to 11 bases. The germline gives CDR1 SGHAT, CDR2 FQNNGV. The CDR3: CASSLVPGGYNEQFF. The CDR3 DNA reads as TGTGCCAGCAGCTTAGTCCCAGGGGGGTACAATGAGCAGTTCTTC. Using reference TRBV11-2 and TRBJ2-1 for the parts outside the CDR3, the full variable domain is EAGVAQSPRYKIIEKRQSVAFWCNPISGHATLYWYQQILGQGPKLLIQFQNNGVVDDSQLPKDRFSAERLKGVDSTLKIQPAKLEDSAVYLCASSLVPGGYNEQFFGPGTRLTVL.

The V gene is TRBV12-3 or TRBV12-4, the J gene TRBJ1-5, with no clear D. V lost 4 bases and J lost 7, with 11 bases in between. The CDR3 consists of 13 residues. The CDR3 spells CASSSSGGQPQHF. Here the CDR3 DNA reads TGTGCCAGCAGTTCCTCAGGAGGGCAGCCCCAGCATTTT.

In its sample, this clone was seen a few times. The rearrangement uses TRBV27 and TRBJ2-7; TRBD2 is a possible D gene (6 bases). Trimming cost V 5 bases and J 4 bases, with 24 bases left between them. Germline CDR1 and CDR2: MNHEY and SMNVEV (reference sequence). CDR3 length: 17 amino acids. The CDR3, as DNA: TGTGCCAGCAGTCCCCTCCGTCCGGGACTCAATTTTTACGAGCAGTACTTC. It translates to CASSPLRPGLNFYEQYF.

The genes are TRBV2 and TRBJ2-5, with 9 positions matching TRBD2. The J segment lost 5 bases and the V segment lost 8 bases, leaving 12 bases of the junction unmatched. CDR1 SNHLY and CDR2 FYNNEI come from the germline V gene. The CDR3 covers 15 residues. CDR3 sequence reads: CASRVPGTSWETQYF. The CDR3 nucleotides read TGTGCCAGCCGGGTCCCCGGGACTAGCTGGGAGACCCAGTACTTC.

V gene TRBV6-2 or TRBV6-3 combines with J gene TRBJ2-5; tentatively, D is TRBD1 (6 bases). CDR3 length: 15 residues. The germline V gene encodes CDR1 MNHEY and CDR2 SVGEGT. Trimming removed 3 bases from V and 8 bases from J, with 19 bases in between. The CDR3 loop reads CASSYQGPTRGTQYF. The CDR3 region has the DNA TGTGCCAGCAGTTATCAGGGGCCTACCCGAGGAACCCAGTACTTC.

This clone has a handful of counts. The chain links TRBV6-4 to TRBJ1-6; 8 bases match TRBD1. Per germline, CDR1 MRHNA and CDR2 SNTAGT. The length of the CDR3 is 15 residues. Trimming removed 7 bases from V and 4 bases from J; junction bases left unmatched: 6. The CDR3 loop is CASTTYRGYNSPLHF. The CDR3 DNA reads as TGTGCCAGCACAACCTACAGGGGGTATAATTCACCCCTCCACTTT.

V is TRBV18 and J is TRBJ2-7; TRBD1 aligns across 9 bases. V shed 0 bases, J shed 3 bases, and the junction held 6 bases outside the gene matches. Per the germline V gene, CDR1 is KGHSH and CDR2 is LQKENI. The length of the CDR3 is 16 residues. In nucleotides, the CDR3 is TGTGCCAGCTCACCACCGATATGGACAGGGGACTACGAGCAGTACTTC. This encodes CASSPPIWTGDYEQYF.

The chain links TRBV4-1 to TRBJ1-1; no definite D call. The ends were cut back, 1 base at V and 1 base at J, with 10 bases in the middle. From germline, CDR1 is MGHRA and CDR2 YSYEKL. This CDR3 contains 15 residues. The CDR3 DNA sequence: TGCGCCAGCAGCCAAGGGGGAGGAAAGAACACTGAAGCTTTCTTT. Translated: CASSQGGGKNTEAFF.

This chain uses TRBV7-9 with TRBJ2-7; D might be TRBD2 (6 bases). The CDR3 is 15 residues long. Looked up from germline, CDR1 is SEHNR and CDR2 is FQNEAQ (reference sequence). V lost 2 bases, J lost 5 bases, and 16 bases lay in between. The CDR3 region has the DNA TGTGCCAGCAGCTTACCCGGGACTGACCCTAACGAGCAGTACTTC. The encoded protein is CASSLPGTDPNEQYF.

The CDR3 DNA sequence: TGCGCCAGCAGCAGGGCAGGGGCGAATCAGCCCCAGCATTTT. Its translation is CASSRAGANQPQHF. V gene TRBV4-1 combines with J gene TRBJ1-5, with a tentative D call TRBD1 (6 bases). CDR3 length: 14 amino acids. Germline V CDR1 and CDR2: MGHRA, YSYEKL. Between the trimmed V and J ends, which lost 5 bases and 4 bases, there was a span of 12 bases.

This chain joins TRBV5-1 and TRBJ2-5, with 10 bases matching TRBD2. Germline V lookup: CDR1 SGHRS, CDR2 YFSETQ. The junction had 9 bases not matched to a gene; V was cut back by 5 bases and J by 5 bases. The CDR3 totals 15 residues. CDR3 in amino acids: CASRPISGGAETQYF. CDR3 nucleotides: TGCGCCAGCAGACCAATCAGCGGGGGGGCGGAGACCCAGTACTTC.

V gene TRBV27 combines with J gene TRBJ2-5; tentatively, D is TRBD1 (5 bases). Trimming cost V 7 bases and J 2 bases, with 20 bases left between them. CDR1 and CDR2 (germline): MNHEY, SMNVEV (reference sequence). This CDR3 comprises 16 residues. The DNA for the CDR3 is TGTGCCAGCAACGCCATGGGGCGCCTTGGGCAAGAGACCCAGTACTTC. It yields the protein CASNAMGRLGQETQYF.

In this sample, this clone turned up a few times. The V gene is TRBV11-2, the J gene TRBJ1-4, with D possibly matching TRBD1 (6 bases). V lost 2 bases, J lost 8 bases, and 15 bases lay in between. The CDR3 sequence is 15 residues long. Germline values: CDR1 SGHAT, CDR2 FQNNGV. The chain's CDR3 is CASSLYDGQREKLFF. CDR3 DNA: TGTGCCAGCAGCTTATACGATGGACAGAGGGAAAAACTGTTTTTT.

This clone is a singleton in its sample. The genes are TRBV4-2 and TRBJ2-1, with 9 bases identical to TRBD2. The V gene's germline CDR1 is LGHNA and CDR2 YNFKEQ. J was trimmed by 4 bases and V by 0 bases; bases with no gene match: 7. This CDR3 is 17 amino acids long. In DNA form, the CDR3 reads TGTGCCAGCAGCCAAGATCCGCCTAGCGGGGCATACAATGAGCAGTTCTTC. The encoded protein is CASSQDPPSGAYNEQFF.

This clone is medium-sized (0.01 to 0.1%) in the sample. The rearrangement links TRBV16 to TRBJ1-1; no reliable D call. Trimming removed 3 bases from V and 0 bases from J, with 11 bases in between. The CDR3 consists of 15 residues. Germline CDR1 and CDR2: KGHSY and FQNENV. In DNA, the CDR3 is TGTGCCAGCAGCCAGGTCGTACAAGTGAACACTGAAGCTTTCTTT. As protein: CASSQVVQVNTEAFF.

V usage is TRBV9 and J usage is TRBJ2-1, with 9 nucleotides matching TRBD2. Germline lookup yields CDR1 SGDLS and CDR2 YYNGEE. The V and J ends lost 0 bases and 6 bases, in that order; junction bases with no gene match: 4. This CDR3 comprises 15 residues. The CDR3 nucleotides read TGTGCCAGCAGCGTAGTCGGCGGGAGGGCCAATGAGCAGTTCTTC. It is translated as CASSVVGGRANEQFF. Complete variable domain (other parts from reference TRBV9 and TRBJ2-1): DSGVTQTPKHLITATGQRVTLRCSPRSGDLSVYWYQQSLDQGLQFLIQYYNGEERAKGNILERFSAQQFPDLHSELNLSSLELGDSALYFCASSVVGGRANEQFFGPGTRLTVL.

The DNA for the CDR3 is TGCGCCAGCAGCTTGGAGGGTTCGGGAGTCCGCGAGACCCAGTACTTC. Protein: CASSLEGSGVRETQYF. The chain has TRBV5-1 and TRBJ2-5, with D possibly TRBD2 on 6 matching bases. The germline V gene has CDR1 SGHRS and CDR2 YFSETQ. CDR3 length: 16 residues. Trimming left V 0 bases short and J 5 bases short, with 17 bases between.

The chain employs TRBV2 and TRBJ2-1; TRBD2 matches at 10 bases. Germline V CDR1 and CDR2: SNHLY, FYNNEI. The J segment lost 8 bases and the V segment lost 6 bases, leaving 10 bases of the junction unmatched. The CDR3 runs to 15 residues. The CDR3, as DNA: TGTGCCAGCAGGCAAGCGGGAGGGCTTTCGGATGAGCAGTTCTTC. Translating gives CASRQAGGLSDEQFF.

J is TRBJ2-2 and V is TRBV6-6; 7 nucleotides line up with TRBD2. The junction had 5 bases not matched to a gene; V was cut back by 5 bases and J by 5 bases. Germline V CDR1 and CDR2: MNHNY, SVGAGI (reference sequence). The CDR3 is 14 residues long. The CDR3 sequence: CASSLSGETGELFF. The CDR3 bases are TGTGCCAGCAGTCTCAGCGGGGAAACCGGGGAGCTGTTTTTT.

The chain employs TRBV27 and TRBJ1-2; maybe TRBD1 (6 bases). Germline loops: CDR1 MNHEY, CDR2 SMNVEV (reference sequence). V gave up 3 bases and J gave up 3 bases, with 14 bases separating them. The CDR3 runs 15 residues. CDR3 protein: CASSFLGGGHYGYTF. The CDR3 nucleotides read TGTGCCAGCAGTTTTTTGGGTGGGGGCCACTATGGCTACACCTTC.